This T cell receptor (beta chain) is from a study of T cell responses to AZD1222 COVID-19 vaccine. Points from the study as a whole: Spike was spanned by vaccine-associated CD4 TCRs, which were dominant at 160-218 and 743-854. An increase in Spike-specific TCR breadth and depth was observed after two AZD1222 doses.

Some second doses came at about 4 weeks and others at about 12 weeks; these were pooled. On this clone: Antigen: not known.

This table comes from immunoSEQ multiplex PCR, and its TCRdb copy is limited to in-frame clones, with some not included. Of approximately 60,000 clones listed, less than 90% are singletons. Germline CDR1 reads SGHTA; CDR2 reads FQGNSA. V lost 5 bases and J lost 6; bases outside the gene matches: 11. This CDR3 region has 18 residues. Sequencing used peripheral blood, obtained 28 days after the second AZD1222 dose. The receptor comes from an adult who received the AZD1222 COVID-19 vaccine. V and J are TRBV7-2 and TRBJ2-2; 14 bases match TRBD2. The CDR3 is CASSPTSGTSGSSGELFF. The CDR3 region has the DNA TGTGCCAGCAGCCCTACCTCCGGGACTAGCGGGAGTTCCGGGGAGCTGTTTTTT.